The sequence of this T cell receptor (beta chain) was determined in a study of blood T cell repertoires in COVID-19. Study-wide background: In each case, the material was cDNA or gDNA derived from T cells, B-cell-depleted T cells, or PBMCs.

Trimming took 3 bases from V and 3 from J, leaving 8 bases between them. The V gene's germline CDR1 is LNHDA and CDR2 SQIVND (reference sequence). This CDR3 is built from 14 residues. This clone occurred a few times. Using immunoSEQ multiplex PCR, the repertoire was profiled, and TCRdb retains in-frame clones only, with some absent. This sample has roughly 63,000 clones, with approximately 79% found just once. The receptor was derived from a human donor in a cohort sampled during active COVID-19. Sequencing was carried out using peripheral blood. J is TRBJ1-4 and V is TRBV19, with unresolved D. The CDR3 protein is CASSMQQSNEKLFF. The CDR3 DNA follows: TGTGCCAGTAGTATGCAACAATCTAATGAAAAACTGTTTTTT.